Listed here is a single T cell receptor beta chain. Antigen unknown. Germline V gives CDR1 SGHDT, CDR2 YYEEEE. This CDR3 spans 16 amino acids. V was clipped by 0 bases and J by 0 bases, with 10 bases between them. These data come from a study of beta chain features in type 1 diabetes. Study outcomes and limitations: Type 1 diabetes patients had TCRB CDR3s that were shorter (moderately but significantly so) in all four CD4+ subsets.

What was sequenced were expressed TCRB transcripts, since all of the isolated RNA had been reverse transcribed. Profiling relied on immunoSEQ multiplex PCR, and the TCRdb table lists in-frame clones only, not all of them. Of around 690,000 clones in the sample, roughly an eighth were seen once. The rearrangement joins TRBV5-6 to TRBJ1-3, with a tentative D call TRBD1 (5 bases). The clonotype originates from a man aged 25-45 years with type 1 diabetes. The sequencing sample was made of naive CD4+ T cells from blood. The CDR3 here is CASSLEGLSSGNTIYF. The DNA of the CDR3 is TGTGCCAGCAGCTTGGAGGGGCTGAGCTCTGGAAACACCATATATTTT.